The clone carrying this T cell receptor (beta chain) was counted a single time. Its antigen remains unidentified. The CDR3 sequence is 16 residues long. Trimming took 6 bases from V and 5 from J, leaving 22 bases between them. From germline, CDR1 is MNHEY and CDR2 SMNVEV (reference sequence). This sample was taken from a study of shared clonotypes between healthy human individuals. Study-wide background: Donors had three CD4 naive, three CD4 memory, two CD8 naive and one CD8 memory plate apiece. Findings and limits, study-wide: Rarefaction showed that sequencing of sorted subsets was incomplete (despite large depth).

As defined, naive CD8 cells were CD45RO-negative and positively selected for CCR7, with terminally differentiated effector memory CD45RA+ cells excluded. Measured with immunoSEQ multiplex PCR; TCRdb has only the in-frame clones, and not every one. The sample includes a few million clones, around 93% of them seen just once. The TCR sequence derives from a man aged 18 to 30 in good health. Some clones in this sample may be carry-over from other donors' samples. The sequenced material came from naive CD8+ T cells from PBMCs. V is TRBV27 and J is TRBJ2-5; a weak D match, TRBD2 (6 bases). CDR3 sequence reads: CASSYRILGGEETQYF. In nucleotides, the CDR3 is TGTGCCAGCAGCTATCGTATCCTCGGGGGTGAGGAGACCCAGTACTTC.